A single sample gave rise to the 9 T cell receptor beta chains below, sequenced in a study of CD4 T cell repertoires in COVID-19. TCRdb's copy holds only in-frame clones and misses some; the assay was immunoSEQ multiplex PCR. The table records some 80,000 clones, 83% of them present only once. The source material was CD4+ T cells from peripheral blood, sampled after recovery from COVID-19. The origin of the receptors is a human donor who had COVID-19.

This clone showed up just a few times. This chain uses TRBV20-1 with TRBJ1-2, with D uncertain. The germline V gene has CDR1 DFQATT and CDR2 SNEGSKA (reference sequence). The CDR3 has 11 residues. Trimming pared 5 bases from V and 3 bases from J, leaving 7 bases between. DNA of the CDR3: TGCAGTGCTGAAGCGTACTATGGCTACACCTTC. This sequence encodes CSAEAYYGYTF.

The chain uses TRBV28 and TRBJ2-7; 9 bases are a match to TRBD2. Trimming at V came to 6 bases and at J to 6 bases, leaving 6 bases not matched to a gene. The CDR3 sequence is 13 residues long. Germline CDR1 MDHEN, CDR2 SYDVKM. The CDR3 coding sequence is TGTGCCAGCAGCTTAGCGGGAGTGAGCGAGCAGTACTTC. Translated, it gives CASSLAGVSEQYF.

This chain joins TRBV5-1 and TRBJ2-7, with a possible D match to TRBD2 (5 bases). Germline-derived CDR1 and CDR2 are SGHRS and YFSETQ. The V and J ends lost 5 bases and 7 bases respectively, with 16 bases between them. This CDR3 contains 13 residues. CDR3 loop: CASSSEAVGEQYF. CDR3 sequence (DNA): TGCGCCAGCAGTTCTGAAGCGGTGGGGGAGCAGTACTTC. Full variable domain (remainder filled in from reference TRBV5-1 and TRBJ2-7): KAGVTQTPRYLIKTRGQQVTLSCSPISGHRSVSWYQQTPGQGLQFLFEYFSETQRNKGNFPGRFSGRQFSNSRSEMNVSTLELGDSALYLCASSSEAVGEQYFGPGTRLTVT.

The J gene is TRBJ2-2, the V gene TRBV5-4; TRBD1 aligns across 7 bases. This CDR3 has 14 residues. V was pared by 4 bases and J by 8 bases, with 8 bases of the junction left unmatched. From germline, CDR1 is SGHNT and CDR2 YYREEE (reference sequence). The CDR3, as DNA: TGTGCCAGCAGCCAATCGACAGGGTTGGGGGAGCTGTTTTTT. Protein product: CASSQSTGLGELFF.

The J gene is TRBJ1-1, the V gene TRBV29-1; D gene ambiguous. Deletions cut 2 bases from V and 6 bases from J, with 7 bases between. The CDR3 sequence is 11 residues long. Per the germline V gene, CDR1 is SQVTM and CDR2 is ANQGSEA. The CDR3 protein is CSVEPRSEAFF. In nucleotides, the CDR3 is TGCAGCGTTGAACCACGTTCTGAAGCTTTCTTT.

This clone was observed a single time. The chain is built from TRBV9 and TRBJ2-3, with TRBD1 matching over 7 bases. The CDR3 sequence is 14 residues long. CDR1 and CDR2 (germline): SGDLS, YYNGEE. V lost 4 bases, J lost 2 bases, and 4 bases stayed unmatched. The CDR3 DNA is TGTGCCAGCAGCTTCGGACAGGCCACAGATACGCAGTATTTT. It specifies CASSFGQATDTQYF.

A few counts support this clone. This chain connects TRBV7-6 to TRBJ2-1; tentatively, D is TRBD2 (5 bases). Germline-derived CDR1 and CDR2 are SGHVS and FNYEAQ. There are 14 residues in the CDR3. The V end was cut by 3 bases, the J end by 1 base, with 7 bases between. In DNA, the CDR3 is TGTGCCAGCAGCTTCGGAGGATCCTACAATGAGCAGTTCTTC. The encoded protein is CASSFGGSYNEQFF.

The chain uses TRBV18 and TRBJ1-2, with D maybe TRBD1 (5 bases). The CDR3 totals 12 residues. The germline V gene encodes CDR1 KGHSH and CDR2 LQKENI. Deletions cut 2 bases from V and 4 bases from J, with 5 bases between. Here the CDR3 DNA reads TGTGCCAGCTCACCAGACAGCTATGGCTACACCTTC. Its translation is CASSPDSYGYTF. Drawing the rest from reference TRBV18 and TRBJ1-2, the complete variable domain is NAGVMQNPRHLVRRRGQEARLRCSPMKGHSHVYWYRQLPEEGLKFMVYLQKENIIDESGMPKERFSAEFPKEGPSILRIQQVVRGDSAAYFCASSPDSYGYTFGSGTRLTVV.

The rearrangement uses TRBV7-9 and TRBJ2-7, with 7 positions matching TRBD2. Germline CDR1 reads SEHNR; CDR2 reads FQNEAQ (reference sequence). V was clipped by 7 bases and J by 6 bases; unmatched bases: 12. The CDR3 contains 14 residues. The chain's CDR3 is CASTLGGVRLEQYF. The CDR3 DNA follows: TGTGCCAGCACCTTGGGGGGGGTAAGGCTCGAGCAGTACTTC.